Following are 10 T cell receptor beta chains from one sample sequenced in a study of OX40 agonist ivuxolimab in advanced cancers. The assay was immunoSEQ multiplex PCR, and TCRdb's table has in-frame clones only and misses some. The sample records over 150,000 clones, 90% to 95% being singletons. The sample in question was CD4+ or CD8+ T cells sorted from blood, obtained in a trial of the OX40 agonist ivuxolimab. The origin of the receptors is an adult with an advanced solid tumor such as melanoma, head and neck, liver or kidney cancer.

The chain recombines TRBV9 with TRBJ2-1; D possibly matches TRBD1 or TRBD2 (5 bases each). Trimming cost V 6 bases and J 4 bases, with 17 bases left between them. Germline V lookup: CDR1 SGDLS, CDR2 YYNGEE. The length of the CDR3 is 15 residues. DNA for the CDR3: TGTGCCAGCAAACCGACAGTTGGGGGTTACAATGAGCAGTTCTTC. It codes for CASKPTVGGYNEQFF. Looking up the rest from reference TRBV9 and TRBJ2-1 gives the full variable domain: DSGVTQTPKHLITATGQRVTLRCSPRSGDLSVYWYQQSLDQGLQFLIQYYNGEERAKGNILERFSAQQFPDLHSELNLSSLELGDSALYFCASKPTVGGYNEQFFGPGTRLTVL.

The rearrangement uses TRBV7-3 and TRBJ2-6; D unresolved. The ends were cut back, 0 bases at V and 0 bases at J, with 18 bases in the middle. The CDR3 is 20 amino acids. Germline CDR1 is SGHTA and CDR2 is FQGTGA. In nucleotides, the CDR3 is TGTGCCAGCAGCTTAACGGTCCCAGGACCTATCCGCTCTGGGGCCAACGTCCTGACTTTC. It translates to CASSLTVPGPIRSGANVLTF.

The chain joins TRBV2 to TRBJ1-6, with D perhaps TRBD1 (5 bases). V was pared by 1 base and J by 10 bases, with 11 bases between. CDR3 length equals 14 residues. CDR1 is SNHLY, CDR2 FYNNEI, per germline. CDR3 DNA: TGTGCCAGCAGTGAAGAACAGGTCAGGTCACCCCTCCACTTT. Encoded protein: CASSEEQVRSPLHF.

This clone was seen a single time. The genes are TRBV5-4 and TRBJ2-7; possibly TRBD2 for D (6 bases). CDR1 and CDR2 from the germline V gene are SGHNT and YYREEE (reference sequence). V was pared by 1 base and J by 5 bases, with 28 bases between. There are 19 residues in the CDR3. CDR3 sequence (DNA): TGTGCCAGCAGCTTGTTACTCTTCCGCCGTCGGGCTAGCGCCCACGAGCAGTACTTC. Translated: CASSLLLFRRRASAHEQYF.

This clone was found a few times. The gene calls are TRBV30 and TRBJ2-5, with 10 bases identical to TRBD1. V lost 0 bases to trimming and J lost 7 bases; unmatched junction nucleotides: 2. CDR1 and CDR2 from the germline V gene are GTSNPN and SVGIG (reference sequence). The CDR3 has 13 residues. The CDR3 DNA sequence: TGTGCCTGGAGTGTAGGACAGGGGGTGACCCAGTACTTC. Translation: CAWSVGQGVTQYF.

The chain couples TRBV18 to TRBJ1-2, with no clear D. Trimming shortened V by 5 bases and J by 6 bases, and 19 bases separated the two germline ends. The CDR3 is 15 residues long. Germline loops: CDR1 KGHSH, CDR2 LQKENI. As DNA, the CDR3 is TGTGCCAGCTCAGTAACAGCGACCTCTTGGGATGGCTACACCTTC. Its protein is CASSVTATSWDGYTF.

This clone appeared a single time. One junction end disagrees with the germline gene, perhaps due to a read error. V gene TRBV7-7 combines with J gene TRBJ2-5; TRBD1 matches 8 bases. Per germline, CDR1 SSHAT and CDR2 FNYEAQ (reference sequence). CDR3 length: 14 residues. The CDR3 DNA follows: TGTGCTAGCAGCTTACGACGACAGGGGGAGACCCAGTACTTC. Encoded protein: CASSLRRQGETQYF.

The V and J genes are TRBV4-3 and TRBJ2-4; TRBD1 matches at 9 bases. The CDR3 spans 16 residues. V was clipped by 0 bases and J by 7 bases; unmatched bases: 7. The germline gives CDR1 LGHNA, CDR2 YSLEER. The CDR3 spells CASSQEPGQGGNIQYF. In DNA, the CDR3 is TGCGCCAGCAGCCAAGAACCGGGACAGGGAGGGAACATTCAGTACTTC.

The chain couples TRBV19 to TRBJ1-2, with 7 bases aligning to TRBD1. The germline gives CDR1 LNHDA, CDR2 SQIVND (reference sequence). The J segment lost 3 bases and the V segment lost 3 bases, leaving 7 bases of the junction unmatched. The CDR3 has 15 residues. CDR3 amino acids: CASSIGGGPDYGYTF. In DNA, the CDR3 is TGTGCCAGTAGTATCGGAGGGGGCCCGGACTATGGCTACACCTTC.

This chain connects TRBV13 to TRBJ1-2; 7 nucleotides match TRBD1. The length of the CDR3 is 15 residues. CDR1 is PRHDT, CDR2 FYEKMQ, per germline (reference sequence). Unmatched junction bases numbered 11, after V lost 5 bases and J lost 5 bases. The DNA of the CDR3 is TGTGCCAGCAGCACCTACAGGGGAAGGGATTATGGCTACACCTTC. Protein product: CASSTYRGRDYGYTF.